One sample yielded the 32 T cell receptor beta chains listed below, sequenced in a study of T cell responses to AZD1222 COVID-19 vaccine. Assay: immunoSEQ multiplex PCR; the TCRdb copy retains only in-frame clones and omits some. The sample carries more than 95,000 clones, about 94% recorded once. The material was peripheral blood, obtained on day 0 of AZD1222 vaccination. The receptor source for this set is an adult in good health.

CDR3 bases: TGCGCCAGCAGCTTGGGGGACAGGGATGAAGCTTTCTTT. It specifies CASSLGDRDEAFF. The genes are TRBV5-1 and TRBJ1-1; TRBD1 matches at 9 bases. CDR3 length: 13 residues. With V trimmed by 0 bases and J by 7 bases, 1 base remained unmatched. Germline CDR1 is SGHRS and CDR2 is YFSETQ.

The genes are TRBV27 and TRBJ1-1, with D maybe TRBD1 (5 bases). Germline CDR1 MNHEY, CDR2 SMNVEV (reference sequence). CDR3 length equals 12 residues. Trimming pared 4 bases from V and 11 bases from J, leaving 14 bases between. CDR3 DNA: TGTGCCAGCAGTTCAATCGGGGGACGGGCTTTCTTT. Translation gives CASSSIGGRAFF.

In this sample, this clone is large. The V and J genes are TRBV29-1 and TRBJ1-1, with D possibly TRBD1 on 5 matching bases. The CDR3 extends over 12 amino acids. V gave up 3 bases and J gave up 10 bases, with 15 bases separating them. The germline V gene has CDR1 SQVTM and CDR2 ANQGSEA. The CDR3 protein is CSVEGPPGGAFF. CDR3 nucleotide sequence: TGCAGCGTTGAGGGCCCCCCCGGGGGAGCTTTCTTT.

This rearrangement joins TRBV30 to TRBJ1-1; D ambiguous. CDR3 length: 13 residues. Germline V gene lookup returns CDR1 GTSNPN and CDR2 SVGIG (reference sequence). The V end lost 0 bases, the J end lost 3 bases, and 8 bases lay between the germline ends. The CDR3 is CAWSVKGYTEAFF. CDR3 coding DNA: TGTGCCTGGAGTGTAAAGGGCTACACTGAAGCTTTCTTT.

The rearrangement joins TRBV24-1 to TRBJ1-1; D unclear. Trimming removed 6 bases at V and 1 base at J, with 11 bases between. The CDR3 sequence is 14 residues long. Per germline, CDR1 KGHDR and CDR2 SFDVKD. The CDR3 loop reads CATSRGSSNTEAFF. CDR3 nucleotide sequence: TGTGCCACCAGTCGCGGTTCCTCGAACACTGAAGCTTTCTTT.

The rearrangement joins TRBV6-5 to TRBJ1-2; D not certain. With 7 bases removed from V and 8 bases from J, the gap between germline ends came to 11 bases. In germline, CDR1 is MNHEY, CDR2 SVGAGI. The CDR3 contains 11 residues. This CDR3 reads CASTFYWGYTF. Written as DNA, the CDR3 is TGTGCCAGCACCTTTTATTGGGGCTACACCTTC.

The genes are TRBV7-2 and TRBJ2-1; tentative D call: TRBD2 (6 bases). The CDR3 loop spans 13 amino acids. Trimming took 5 bases from V and 7 from J, leaving 12 bases between them. Germline CDR1 reads SGHTA; CDR2 reads FQGNSA. The CDR3 sequence: CASSPRDFNEQFF. DNA for the CDR3: TGTGCCAGCAGCCCCCGGGACTTTAATGAGCAGTTCTTC.

This chain uses TRBV27 with TRBJ1-2; possible D gene TRBD1, 6 bases. V was pared by 8 bases and J by 5 bases, with 9 bases between. The CDR3 is made up of 11 amino acids. The germline gives CDR1 MNHEY, CDR2 SMNVEV (reference sequence). CDR3 DNA sequence: TGTGCCAGCGTACAGGGTTATGGCTACACCTTC. Translated, it gives CASVQGYGYTF.

The chain employs TRBV19 and TRBJ2-2; D remains unclear. CDR3 length equals 17 residues. The V end lost 7 bases, the J end lost 0 bases, and 18 bases lay between the germline ends. The germline CDR1 and CDR2 sequences are LNHDA and SQIVND (reference sequence). The CDR3 reads CASKSPLGSANTGELFF. In nucleotides, the CDR3 is TGTGCCAGTAAATCCCCTTTGGGCAGCGCGAACACCGGGGAGCTGTTTTTT. Using reference TRBV19 and TRBJ2-2 for the parts outside the CDR3, the full variable domain is DGGITQSPKYLFRKEGQNVTLSCEQNLNHDAMYWYRQDPGQGLRLIYYSQIVNDFQKGDIAEGYSVSREKKESFPLTVTSAQKNPTAFYLCASKSPLGSANTGELFFGEGSRLTVL.

The chain employs TRBV4-1 and TRBJ2-1; TRBD2 matches 9 bases. Per germline, CDR1 MGHRA and CDR2 YSYEKL. The CDR3 has 16 amino acids. V lost 1 base, J lost 6 bases, and 7 bases stayed unmatched. CDR3 bases: TGCGCCAGCAGCCAAGCAGCGGGAGGAATGATCAATGAGCAGTTCTTC. Residues: CASSQAAGGMINEQFF.

The chain carries TRBV3-1 (or the pseudogene TRBV3-2) and TRBJ2-7; 7 bases are a match to TRBD1. The V gene end was trimmed by 1 base and the J gene end by 5 bases; junction bases not matched to a gene: 5. CDR1 is LGHDT, CDR2 YNNKEL, per germline (reference sequence). This CDR3 has 14 residues. CDR3 region: CASSQVDRANEQYF. The CDR3 DNA reads as TGTGCCAGCAGCCAAGTAGACAGGGCAAACGAGCAGTACTTC.

The J gene is TRBJ2-1, the V gene TRBV5-4; D might be TRBD2 (6 bases). V lost 4 bases and J lost 8, with 16 bases in between. Germline-derived CDR1 and CDR2 are SGHNT and YYREEE (reference sequence). The CDR3 covers 14 residues. CDR3 sequence reads: CASSLSRTGDEQFF. The DNA for the CDR3 is TGTGCCAGCAGCCTGTCTCGGACGGGGGATGAGCAGTTCTTC.

The rearrangement uses TRBV2 and TRBJ1-6; D remains ambiguous. V was shortened by 3 bases and J by 9 bases, with 15 bases between the two germline ends. In germline, CDR1 is SNHLY, CDR2 FYNNEI. The CDR3 has 15 amino acids. This CDR3 reads CASSEDGTETSPLHF. CDR3 nucleotide sequence: TGTGCCAGCAGTGAGGATGGCACGGAAACTTCACCCCTCCACTTT.

The chain employs TRBV6-4 and TRBJ2-7; no clear D gene. The CDR3 is 12 amino acids. Germline CDR1 and CDR2: MRHNA and SNTAGT. The germline V and J ends were trimmed by 2 bases and 0 bases, with 2 bases remaining between them. The DNA for the CDR3 is TGTGCCAGCAGTGACAGCTCCTACGAGCAGTACTTC. Its protein is CASSDSSYEQYF.

The chain couples TRBV21-1 to TRBJ2-7; whether TRBD2, the table's D call, matches the DNA was not checked. TRBV21-1 is an annotated pseudogene. This CDR3 spans 15 amino acids. The CDR3 sequence is CASSKAASGRWEQYF. The CDR3, as DNA: TGTGCCAGCAGCAAAGCGGCTAGCGGGAGGTGGGAGCAGTACTTC.

This rearrangement joins TRBV2 to TRBJ1-4; the D is unclear. Germline CDR1 is SNHLY and CDR2 is FYNNEI. There are 14 residues in the CDR3. The V end lost 2 bases, the J end lost 0 bases, and 4 bases lay between the germline ends. The CDR3 here is CASSEPATNEKLFF. DNA of the CDR3: TGTGCCAGCAGTGAACCAGCAACTAATGAAAAACTGTTTTTT.

The rearrangement joins TRBV6-5 to TRBJ1-4, with D perhaps matching TRBD1 (6 bases). The CDR3 has 13 amino acids. Germline CDR1 reads MNHEY; CDR2 reads SVGAGI. V was pared by 6 bases and J by 8 bases, with 13 bases between. CDR3 protein: CASRIAGEEKLFF. The CDR3 nucleotides read TGTGCCAGCAGAATTGCAGGGGAAGAAAAACTGTTTTTT.

The gene calls are TRBV18 and TRBJ2-7; maybe TRBD1 (6 bases). There are 14 residues in the CDR3. V was clipped by 2 bases and J by 0 bases, with 8 bases between them. Germline V gene lookup returns CDR1 KGHSH and CDR2 LQKENI. As DNA, the CDR3 is TGTGCCAGCTCACCAGGGACATCCTCCTACGAGCAGTACTTC. Translated: CASSPGTSSYEQYF. The whole variable domain, remainder taken from reference TRBV18 and TRBJ2-7, is NAGVMQNPRHLVRRRGQEARLRCSPMKGHSHVYWYRQLPEEGLKFMVYLQKENIIDESGMPKERFSAEFPKEGPSILRIQQVVRGDSAAYFCASSPGTSSYEQYFGPGTRLTVT.

CDR3 sequence: CASREQGNSNQPQHF. The CDR3 DNA follows: TGTGCCAGCAGAGAACAGGGAAATAGCAATCAGCCCCAGCATTTT. The V gene is TRBV6-4, the J gene TRBJ1-5, with D possibly matching TRBD1 (6 bases). The CDR3 extends over 15 amino acids. The V gene lost 6 bases and the J gene lost 0 bases, with 12 bases spanning the gap. CDR1 is MRHNA, CDR2 SNTAGT, per germline.

V is TRBV2 and J is TRBJ2-1; TRBD2 matches at 14 bases. The ends lost 6 bases at V and 7 bases at J; junction bases unmatched: 23. From germline, CDR1 is SNHLY and CDR2 FYNNEI. The CDR3 is made up of 21 amino acids. The DNA for the CDR3 is TGTGCCAGCAGCCGACAGGTTGGGACTAGCGGGAGAGAACTTGGAGGTAATGAGCAGTTCTTC. Protein: CASSRQVGTSGRELGGNEQFF. Full variable domain (missing parts from reference TRBV2 and TRBJ2-1): EPEVTQTPSHQVTQMGQEVILRCVPISNHLYFYWYRQILGQKVEFLVSFYNNEISEKSEIFDDQFSVERPDGSNFTLKIRSTKLEDSAMYFCASSRQVGTSGRELGGNEQFFGPGTRLTVL.

The table lists this clone with a count of one. The CDR3 sequence: CASSIRGQGAQPQHF. The CDR3, as DNA: TGTGCCAGTAGTATCAGGGGGCAGGGTGCTCAGCCCCAGCATTTT. The rearrangement links TRBV19 to TRBJ1-5, with 8 bases that match TRBD1. Germline lookup yields CDR1 LNHDA and CDR2 SQIVND (reference sequence). V lost 3 bases, J lost 6 bases, and 7 bases stayed unmatched. The CDR3 runs 15 residues.

The J gene is TRBJ1-4, the V gene TRBV30, with D maybe TRBD1 (6 bases). V lost 0 bases to trimming and J lost 7 bases, with 9 bases between them. The CDR3 has 13 residues. Per the germline V gene, CDR1 is GTSNPN and CDR2 is SVGIG (reference sequence). The CDR3 coding sequence is TGTGCCTGGAGTGTAAGGGGGGCTGAAAAACTGTTTTTT. Translation gives CAWSVRGAEKLFF. The full variable domain, with the rest looked up from reference TRBV30 and TRBJ1-4, is SQTIHQWPATLVQPVGSPLSLECTVEGTSNPNLYWYRQAAGRGLQLLFYSVGIGQISSEVPQNLSASRPQDRQFILSSKKLLLSDSGFYLCAWSVRGAEKLFFGSGTQLSVL.

The DNA of the CDR3 is TGTGCCAGCAGTGACCCAAGCGGAGGGGGCTACAATGAGCAGTTCTTC. Its translation: CASSDPSGGGYNEQFF. The V and J genes are TRBV25-1 and TRBJ2-1; perhaps D is TRBD1 or TRBD2 (6 bases each). V lost 3 bases and J lost 3, with 15 bases in between. The CDR3 runs to 16 residues. The germline CDR1 and CDR2 sequences are MGHDK and SYGVNS.

The rearrangement links TRBV10-1 to TRBJ2-5; D gene uncertain. Germline values: CDR1 WNHNN, CDR2 SYGVQD (reference sequence). CDR3 length equals 13 residues. V lost 0 bases, J lost 3 bases, and 5 bases lay in between. This chain's CDR3 is CASSESGEETQYF. The CDR3 DNA is TGCGCCAGCAGTGAGTCTGGAGAAGAGACCCAGTACTTC.

This sequence joins TRBV5-8 and TRBJ2-1, with D perhaps TRBD1 (6 bases). The CDR3 consists of 13 residues. Trimming removed 7 bases at V and 7 bases at J, with 15 bases between. CDR1 is SGHTS and CDR2 is YDEGEE in the germline V gene. CDR3: CASALYRDNEQFF. CDR3 sequence (DNA): TGTGCCAGCGCCTTATACAGGGATAATGAGCAGTTCTTC.

This clone was observed once. The chain couples TRBV12-2 to TRBJ2-7; the tabulated D call, TRBD2, remains unverified against the DNA. TRBV12-2 is classified as a pseudogene. This CDR3 has 14 amino acids. DNA for the CDR3: TGTGCAAGTCGCTGGCTAGCGCCCTCCTACGAGCAGTACTTC. Translated: CASRWLAPSYEQYF.

The V call is TRBV3-1 (or the pseudogene TRBV3-2), the J call TRBJ1-4; D is uncertain. From germline, CDR1 is LGHDT and CDR2 YNNKEL (reference sequence). Trimming pared 1 base from V and 2 bases from J, leaving 5 bases between. The CDR3 sequence is 14 residues long. The CDR3 coding sequence is TGTGCCAGCAGCCAAGGGCAGACTAATGAAAAACTGTTTTTT. Its translation: CASSQGQTNEKLFF.

V gene TRBV21-1 combines with J gene TRBJ1-2. TRBV21-1 is listed as a pseudogene. This CDR3 is 15 amino acids long. The CDR3, as DNA: TGTGCCAGCAGCAAGGGCACGAGGGCACCCTATGGCTACACCTTC. It translates to CASSKGTRAPYGYTF.

V is TRBV11-2 and J is TRBJ2-1; 11 bases fit TRBD2. Looked up from germline, CDR1 is SGHAT and CDR2 is FQNNGV. This CDR3 has 14 amino acids. Unmatched junction bases numbered 2, after V lost 4 bases and J lost 6 bases. The CDR3 spells CASSWGTSGNEQFF. The CDR3 DNA reads TGTGCCAGCAGCTGGGGGACTAGCGGCAATGAGCAGTTCTTC.

The chain has TRBV30 and TRBJ1-3, with 8 bases fitting TRBD1. The CDR3 has 14 amino acids. The V segment lost 3 bases and the J segment 3 bases; nucleotides outside the gene matches: 4. The germline V gene encodes CDR1 GTSNPN and CDR2 SVGIG (reference sequence). DNA of the CDR3: TGTGCCTGGAGCGGGACAGGATATGGAAACACCATATATTTT. It specifies CAWSGTGYGNTIYF.

V and J are TRBV6-1 and TRBJ1-3; D perhaps matches TRBD1 (6 bases). The CDR3 runs 15 residues. The germline V gene has CDR1 MNHNS and CDR2 SASEGT. Trimming pared 1 base from V and 0 bases from J, leaving 7 bases between. CDR3 in DNA: TGTGCCAGCAGTGAAGAGGACAGCTCTGGAAACACCATATATTTT. The encoded protein is CASSEEDSSGNTIYF.

The chain uses TRBV18 and TRBJ2-3, with 7 bases matching TRBD2. This CDR3 spans 15 amino acids. The V gene end was trimmed by 3 bases and the J gene end by 4 bases; junction bases not matched to a gene: 7. Germline lookup yields CDR1 KGHSH and CDR2 LQKENI. CDR3 residues: CASSPPGTTPDTQYF. The CDR3 DNA reads TGTGCCAGCTCACCGCCAGGGACTACCCCAGATACGCAGTATTTT.